A selection of T cell receptor beta chains follows, all from one sample in a study of CD8 T cells in Susac syndrome. TCRdb fed the immunoSEQ multiplex PCR reads into MiXCR, producing one record per CDR3 protein. Of 150,000 to 200,000 distinct CDR3 sequences in the sample, 93% were seen once. Sequenced input: CD4+ T cells from PBMCs. The receptors here all came from a human donor in good health. The CDR3 runs from the conserved cysteine through the conserved F or W. A D gene is named only where the DNA matches it firmly. Part of the rows lack a size; the others show once, few, many or a class for expanded clones.

abundance: -; v_gene: TRBV2; j_gene: TRBJ2-5; d_gene: TRBD2; CDR3aa: CASNLGTSGGETQYF; CDR3nt: TGTGCCAGCAATCTTGGGACTAGCGGGGGGGAGACCCAGTACTTC
abundance: -; v_gene: TRBV5-4; j_gene: TRBJ2-3; d_gene: TRBD1; CDR3aa: CASSQGDEDTQYF; CDR3nt: TGTGCCAGCAGCCAGGGGGATGAAGATACGCAGTATTTT
abundance: -; v_gene: TRBV7-2; j_gene: TRBJ2-3; d_gene: -; CDR3aa: CASSFQPGTQYF; CDR3nt: TGTGCCAGCAGCTTTCAACCCGGTACGCAGTATTTT
abundance: -; v_gene: TRBV20-1; j_gene: TRBJ2-5; d_gene: -; CDR3aa: CSARGLDIGETQYF; CDR3nt: TGCAGTGCTAGGGGCCTCGATATCGGGGAGACCCAGTACTTC
abundance: -; v_gene: TRBV6-4; j_gene: TRBJ1-2; d_gene: -; CDR3aa: CASSVSGGQGYGYTF; CDR3nt: TGTGCCAGCAGTGTCTCGGGGGGACAAGGCTATGGCTACACCTTC
abundance: -; v_gene: TRBV30; j_gene: TRBJ2-2; d_gene: -; CDR3aa: CAWREGANTGELFF; CDR3nt: TGTGCCTGGAGGGAGGGGGCGAACACCGGGGAGCTGTTTTTT
abundance: -; v_gene: TRBV9; j_gene: TRBJ2-5; d_gene: TRBD2; CDR3aa: CASSPRGGLAGQETQYF; CDR3nt: TGTGCCAGCAGCCCCCGGGGAGGACTAGCGGGGCAAGAGACCCAGTACTTC
abundance: once; v_gene: TRBV29-1; j_gene: TRBJ2-3; d_gene: TRBD2; CDR3aa: CSVEGGGLSTDTQYF; CDR3nt: TGCAGCGTTGAAGGGGGGGGTCTTAGCACAGATACGCAGTATTTT
abundance: -; v_gene: TRBV7-6; j_gene: TRBJ2-1; d_gene: -; CDR3aa: CASSPGHTSYNEQFF; CDR3nt: TGTGCCAGCAGCCCCGGGCATACCTCCTACAATGAGCAGTTCTTC
abundance: -; v_gene: TRBV5-1; j_gene: TRBJ2-3; d_gene: -; CDR3aa: CASSWDVPPDTQYF; CDR3nt: TGCGCCAGCAGCTGGGACGTTCCGCCCGATACGCAGTATTTT
abundance: -; v_gene: TRBV12-3/TRBV12-4; j_gene: TRBJ2-7; d_gene: -; CDR3aa: CASSPWDHEQYF; CDR3nt: TGTGCCAGCAGCCCATGGGACCACGAGCAGTACTTC
abundance: -; v_gene: TRBV29-1; j_gene: TRBJ2-1; d_gene: TRBD1; CDR3aa: CSLRTGGSEQFF; CDR3nt: TGCAGCCTAAGGACAGGGGGCAGTGAGCAGTTCTTC
abundance: -; v_gene: TRBV20-1; j_gene: TRBJ1-1; d_gene: -; CDR3aa: CLCSRGSTNTEAFF; CDR3nt: TGCCTATGCAGTAGGGGGAGTACGAACACTGAAGCTTTCTTT
abundance: -; v_gene: TRBV5-1; j_gene: TRBJ1-2; d_gene: -; CDR3aa: CASSPGGRGDGYTF; CDR3nt: TGCGCCAGCAGCCCCGGGGGGAGGGGCGACGGCTACACCTTC
abundance: -; v_gene: TRBV3-1; j_gene: TRBJ2-5; d_gene: -; CDR3aa: CASSRTASQETQYF; CDR3nt: TGTGCCAGCAGTCGGACAGCTAGCCAAGAGACCCAGTACTTC
abundance: -; v_gene: TRBV7-2; j_gene: TRBJ2-5; d_gene: TRBD1; CDR3aa: CASSYGQGQETQYF; CDR3nt: TGTGCCAGCAGCTACGGACAGGGGCAAGAGACCCAGTACTTC
abundance: -; v_gene: TRBV2; j_gene: TRBJ1-5; d_gene: -; CDR3aa: CASRRGPNSNQPQHF; CDR3nt: TGTGCCAGCCGCCGTGGCCCCAATAGCAATCAGCCCCAGCATTTT
abundance: few; v_gene: TRBV29-1; j_gene: TRBJ1-2; d_gene: -; CDR3aa: CSVDWPVGGYTF; CDR3nt: TGCAGCGTTGATTGGCCAGTTGGAGGCTACACCTTC
abundance: -; v_gene: TRBV4-2; j_gene: TRBJ2-2; d_gene: -; CDR3aa: CASNNYLERSGTGELFF; CDR3nt: TGTGCCAGCAACAACTACCTTGAGCGCTCGGGCACCGGGGAGCTGTTTTTT
abundance: -; v_gene: TRBV19; j_gene: TRBJ1-4; d_gene: -; CDR3aa: CASSPRSGQLATNEKLFF; CDR3nt: TGTGCCAGTAGCCCTCGTTCTGGACAGCTTGCAACTAATGAAAAACTGTTTTTT
abundance: -; v_gene: TRBV20-1; j_gene: TRBJ2-5; d_gene: -; CDR3aa: CSAQRTVQETQYF; CDR3nt: TGCAGTGCTCAGAGGACAGTCCAAGAGACCCAGTACTTC